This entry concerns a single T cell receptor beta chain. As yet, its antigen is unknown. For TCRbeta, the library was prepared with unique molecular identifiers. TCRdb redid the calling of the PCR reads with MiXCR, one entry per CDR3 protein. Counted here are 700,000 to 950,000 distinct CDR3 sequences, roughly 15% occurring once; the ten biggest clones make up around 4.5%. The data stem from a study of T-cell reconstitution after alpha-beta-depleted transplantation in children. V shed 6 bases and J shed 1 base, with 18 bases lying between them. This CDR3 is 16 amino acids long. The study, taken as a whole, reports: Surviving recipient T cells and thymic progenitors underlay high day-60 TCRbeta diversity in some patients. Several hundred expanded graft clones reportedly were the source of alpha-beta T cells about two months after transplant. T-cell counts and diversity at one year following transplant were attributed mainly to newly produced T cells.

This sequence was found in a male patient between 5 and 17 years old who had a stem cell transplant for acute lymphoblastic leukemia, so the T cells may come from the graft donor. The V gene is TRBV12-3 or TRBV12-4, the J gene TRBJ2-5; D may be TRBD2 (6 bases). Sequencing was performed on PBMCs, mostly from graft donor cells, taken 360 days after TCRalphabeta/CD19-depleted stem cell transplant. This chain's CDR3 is CASSPGGGDRQETQYF. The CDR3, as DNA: TGTGCCAGCAGCCCCGGAGGAGGGGATCGCCAAGAGACCCAGTACTTC.